This TCR beta chain is from a study of T-cell reconstitution after alpha-beta-depleted transplantation in children. Findings and limits, study-wide: Diversity and T-cell counts at one year after transplant derived mostly from new T cells.

The CDR3 spans 15 residues. V shed 4 bases, J shed 5 bases, and the junction held 8 bases outside the gene matches. From germline, CDR1 is SGHRS and CDR2 YFSETQ. The library targeted TCRbeta and was prepared with unique molecular identifiers. TCRdb re-derived calls from the PCR reads in MiXCR, one entry per CDR3 protein. The sample has about 1,000,000 distinct CDR3 sequences; about 29% are singletons. On this clonotype: Its antigen is not known.

This chain connects TRBV5-1 to TRBJ2-3; TRBD2 agrees at 9 bases. The sequencing used PBMCs, mostly from graft donor cells, collected 360 days after TCRalphabeta/CD19-depleted stem cell transplant. The TCR comes from a boy younger than two who had a stem cell transplant for SCID, so the T cells may come from the graft donor. Here the CDR3 DNA reads TGCGCCAGCAGCGACCGCGGGGGGGCCATAGATACGCAGTATTTT. Translated, it gives CASSDRGGAIDTQYF.